The TCR beta chain described here comes from a study of T cell repertoires in cytomegalovirus infection. At the level of the study: Epitope selection comprised recently identified HLA-C-restricted CMV epitopes and well-studied HLA-B-restricted CMV epitopes.

TCRdb itself ran the reads through MiXCR, one entry per CDR3 protein. There are 640,000 or so distinct CDR3 sequences in the sample; 30% to 35% occur only once, and approximately 18% lies in the top ten. The CDR3 covers 13 residues. Trimming took 0 bases from V and 3 from J, leaving 6 bases between them. Germline CDR1 reads GTSNPN; CDR2 reads SVGIG (reference sequence). Remarks on this clonotype: Its target is not known.

The input for sequencing was cultured PBMCs, taken from culture after CMV antigen stimulation. This TCR was sampled from a human donor in good health (CMV status not recorded). Some clones in this sample may be carry-over from other donors' samples. The chain recombines TRBV30 with TRBJ1-5; D not resolved. CDR3 residues: CAWSVGHNQPQHF. In DNA form, the CDR3 reads TGTGCCTGGAGTGTCGGGCACAATCAGCCCCAGCATTTT.